One and the same sample provided the 32 T cell receptor beta chains below, sequenced in a study of blood T cell repertoires in COVID-19. This table comes from immunoSEQ multiplex PCR, and its TCRdb copy is limited to in-frame clones, with some not included. The sample includes approximately 130,000 clones, about 90% seen only once; the top ten take about 16%. The sample taken for sequencing was peripheral blood. The receptors were gathered from a woman aged 50 to 65 who had recovered from COVID-19.

The chain joins TRBV27 to TRBJ1-2; 7 bases are shared with TRBD1. CDR1 MNHEY and CDR2 SMNVEV come from the germline V gene (reference sequence). Trimming cost V 2 bases and J 5 bases; bases outside gene matches: 8. This CDR3 comprises 15 residues. The CDR3 protein is CASSLQNRGIYGYTF. The CDR3 coding sequence is TGTGCCAGCAGTTTACAAAACAGGGGAATTTATGGCTACACCTTC.

This clone occurred a few times. V and J are TRBV28 and TRBJ2-4, with 9 nucleotides matching TRBD1. This CDR3 is built from 16 residues. Losses at the gene ends were 6 bases for V and 0 bases for J; bases not matched to a gene: 6. Germline V CDR1 and CDR2: MDHEN, SYDVKM. This chain's CDR3 is CASRPGTGTAKNIQYF. CDR3 nucleotides: TGTGCCAGCAGACCAGGGACAGGGACAGCCAAAAACATTCAGTACTTC.

V and J are TRBV7-9 and TRBJ1-1, with 7 bases fitting TRBD1. The CDR3 runs to 15 residues. The trim removed 4 bases at V and 3 bases at J, leaving 8 bases unmatched. CDR1 is SEHNR and CDR2 is FQNEAQ in the germline V gene (reference sequence). The CDR3 nucleotides read TGTGCCAGCAGCTCTACAGGGGTGAGGCACACTGAAGCTTTCTTT. This encodes CASSSTGVRHTEAFF.

Comment on this clone: Sequence at one end of the junction differs from germline and may be a read error. This chain links TRBV18 with TRBJ2-3, with D possibly being TRBD1 (6 bases). The CDR3 is 16 residues long. Germline assignment: CDR1 KGHSH and CDR2 LQKENI. The CDR3 loop reads CASSSPTDSFTDTQYF. CDR3 DNA: TGTGCCAGCTCATCACCGACGGACAGCTTCACAGATACGCAGTATTTT.

The chain combines TRBV10-1 with TRBJ1-6; unclear D gene. Looked up from germline, CDR1 is WNHNN and CDR2 is SYGVQD (reference sequence). V was pared by 4 bases and J by 8 bases, with 9 bases between. This CDR3 is 13 amino acids long. CDR3 sequence (DNA): TGCGCCAGCAGTGTCAACCTAGATTCACCCCTCCACTTT. Its protein is CASSVNLDSPLHF.

This clone was seen just once. The chain has TRBV12-3 or TRBV12-4 and TRBJ2-2; 8 nucleotides match TRBD1. J was trimmed by 6 bases and V by 3 bases; bases with no gene match: 0. The CDR3 runs 13 residues. The CDR3 reads CASSLTGAGELFF. In DNA form, the CDR3 reads TGTGCCAGCAGTTTGACAGGGGCCGGGGAGCTGTTTTTT.

The chain is built from TRBV4-1 and TRBJ2-3; 11 bases line up with TRBD2. Germline V gene sequence: CDR1 MGHRA, CDR2 YSYEKL. The CDR3 is 18 amino acids. V was pared by 4 bases and J by 5 bases, with 14 bases of the junction left unmatched. The CDR3 DNA is TGCGCCAGCAGCCCCGACACTCTAGCGGGAGGTCGGGTAGATACGCAGTATTTT. Translated, it gives CASSPDTLAGGRVDTQYF.

This clone has more than one count but fewer than ten. The chain has TRBV9 and TRBJ1-1; TRBD1 aligns across 10 bases. V gave up 1 base and J gave up 0 bases; unmatched junction bases: 21. Germline V lookup: CDR1 SGDLS, CDR2 YYNGEE. The CDR3 runs 22 residues. The CDR3 DNA is TGTGCCAGCAGCGTATGGCCCGGGACAGGGGCCCCGGGAAGGGGAATGAACACTGAAGCTTTCTTT. Translation: CASSVWPGTGAPGRGMNTEAFF.

The rearrangement links TRBV5-1 to TRBJ2-3, with D tentatively TRBD2 (5 bases). The CDR3 is 14 amino acids. The V gene lost 2 bases and the J gene lost 1 base, with 8 bases spanning the gap. Germline V CDR1 and CDR2: SGHRS, YFSETQ. Here the CDR3 reads CASSFSGGTDTQYF. The CDR3 DNA is TGCGCCAGCAGCTTTTCCGGGGGCACAGATACGCAGTATTTT.

The V and J genes are TRBV14 and TRBJ2-1; TRBD2 matches at 9 bases. The CDR3 sequence is 14 residues long. J was trimmed by 8 bases and V by 7 bases; bases with no gene match: 9. From germline, CDR1 is SGHDN and CDR2 FVKESK. The CDR3 here is CASILAGRFDEQFF. CDR3 coding DNA: TGTGCCAGCATCCTAGCGGGAAGGTTCGATGAGCAGTTCTTC.

J is TRBJ2-7 and V is TRBV28; unclear D gene. The CDR3 totals 14 residues. V was pared by 5 bases and J by 2 bases, with 13 bases between. Per germline, CDR1 MDHEN and CDR2 SYDVKM. The CDR3 here is CASSSSGSAYEQYF. CDR3 nucleotides: TGTGCCAGCAGTAGCTCCGGGTCCGCCTACGAGCAGTACTTC.

This sequence joins TRBV5-8 and TRBJ1-1; D is undetermined. The CDR3 has 16 residues. Germline CDR1 and CDR2: SGHTS and YDEGEE. The V end was cut by 1 base, the J end by 6 bases, with 19 bases between. CDR3 sequence reads: CASSLIVGEPNPEAFF. The CDR3, as DNA: TGTGCCAGCAGCTTGATAGTGGGCGAACCCAACCCTGAAGCTTTCTTT.

The chain has TRBV7-6 and TRBJ1-3, with D tentatively TRBD1 (6 bases). Trimming cost V 5 bases and J 9 bases, with 11 bases left between them. This CDR3 region has 12 residues. Germline assignment: CDR1 SGHVS and CDR2 FNYEAQ. The CDR3 DNA follows: TGTGCCAGCAGCCTCATGGGGGCCACCATATATTTT. Its protein product is CASSLMGATIYF.

The chain combines TRBV5-1 with TRBJ1-2; 8 positions match TRBD1. Trimming removed 4 bases from V and 7 bases from J; junction bases left unmatched: 3. Germline V gene data show CDR1 as SGHRS and CDR2 as YFSETQ. The CDR3 has 12 amino acids. The CDR3 bases are TGCGCCAGCAGCGGACAGGGAGCTGGCTACACCTTC. Translating gives CASSGQGAGYTF.

CDR3 protein: CASSLQNTGELFF. The CDR3, as DNA: TGTGCCAGCAGCTTACAGAACACCGGGGAGCTGTTTTTT. V is TRBV11-3 and J is TRBJ2-2; D unclear. The germline CDR1 and CDR2 sequences are SGHNT and YENEEA. V was trimmed by 2 bases and J by 1 base, leaving 2 bases between them. The CDR3 contains 13 residues.

J is TRBJ2-5 and V is TRBV7-2; 7 nucleotides agree with TRBD2. This CDR3 spans 14 amino acids. The germline gives CDR1 SGHTA, CDR2 FQGNSA. The V and J ends lost 3 bases and 3 bases, in that order; junction bases with no gene match: 4. DNA for the CDR3: TGTGCCAGCAGCTTCCAGCGGGGAGAAGAGACCCAGTACTTC. Translated, it gives CASSFQRGEETQYF.

The chain combines TRBV19 with TRBJ2-1; D not resolved. V was trimmed by 1 base and J by 2 bases, leaving 12 bases between them. The CDR3 sequence is 16 residues long. Per the germline V gene, CDR1 is LNHDA and CDR2 is SQIVND (reference sequence). DNA of the CDR3: TGTGCCAGTAGTATAGGCACAGAATCAACCTACAATGAGCAGTTCTTC. It translates to CASSIGTESTYNEQFF.

A few counts support this clone. The chain recombines TRBV6-5 with TRBJ1-2; possible D gene TRBD1, 5 bases. Between the trimmed V and J ends, which lost 6 bases and 7 bases, there was a span of 18 bases. Looked up from germline, CDR1 is MNHEY and CDR2 is SVGAGI. The CDR3 sequence is 14 residues long. This CDR3 is CASRLGPGVFGYTF. The DNA for the CDR3 is TGTGCCAGCAGGCTAGGCCCGGGGGTATTTGGCTACACCTTC.

The chain uses TRBV5-1 and TRBJ2-1, with 14 bases that match TRBD2. The ends lost 4 bases at V and 6 bases at J; junction bases unmatched: 15. Looked up from germline, CDR1 is SGHRS and CDR2 is YFSETQ. The CDR3 spans 19 residues. The CDR3 nucleotides are TGCGCCAGCAGCGTGGACTCATTAGGGACTAGCGGGGGTCGCAATGAGCAGTTCTTC. Residues: CASSVDSLGTSGGRNEQFF.

The chain couples TRBV3-1 (or the pseudogene TRBV3-2) to TRBJ2-2, with TRBD2 matching 13 bases. Unmatched junction bases numbered 7, after V lost 3 bases and J lost 6 bases. Germline values: CDR1 LGHDT, CDR2 YNNKEL (reference sequence). CDR3 length: 17 residues. CDR3 residues: CASSQGLAGTDAGELFF. The CDR3 DNA sequence: TGTGCCAGCAGCCAGGGACTAGCGGGAACTGACGCCGGGGAGCTGTTTTTT.

DNA of the CDR3: TGTGCCAGCAGTCCCTCCCTAGTTTCGAACTATGGCTACACCTTC. This gives the protein CASSPSLVSNYGYTF. V gene TRBV27 combines with J gene TRBJ1-2, with D unclear. This CDR3 is built from 15 residues. Germline V gene lookup returns CDR1 MNHEY and CDR2 SMNVEV (reference sequence). V was cut by 5 bases and J by 2 bases, with 15 bases left in between.

V and J are TRBV5-5 and TRBJ2-7, with 8 positions matching TRBD1. The J segment lost 0 bases and the V segment lost 4 bases, leaving 6 bases of the junction unmatched. In germline, CDR1 is SGHKS, CDR2 YYEKEE (reference sequence). The CDR3 runs to 15 residues. The CDR3 sequence: CASSTGQGNSYEQYF. The CDR3 coding sequence is TGTGCCAGCAGCACCGGACAGGGAAACTCCTACGAGCAGTACTTC.

V is TRBV2 and J is TRBJ2-2; D ambiguous. CDR3 length: 13 amino acids. V was pared by 4 bases and J by 4 bases, with 7 bases between. Per the germline V gene, CDR1 is SNHLY and CDR2 is FYNNEI. Here the CDR3 reads CASSAFPTGELFF. CDR3 DNA: TGTGCCAGCAGTGCCTTCCCCACCGGGGAGCTGTTTTTT.

The chain links TRBV7-2 to TRBJ2-1, with D possibly matching TRBD1 (6 bases). The CDR3 spans 15 residues. From germline, CDR1 is SGHTA and CDR2 FQGNSA. The V gene lost 5 bases and the J gene lost 0 bases, with 11 bases spanning the gap. Here the CDR3 DNA reads TGTGCCAGCAGCATCGACAGGAACTCCTACAATGAGCAGTTCTTC. Residues: CASSIDRNSYNEQFF.

The V gene is TRBV5-6, the J gene TRBJ1-6; 7 nucleotides line up with TRBD1. V shed 0 bases, J shed 10 bases, and the junction held 4 bases outside the gene matches. The CDR3 spans 14 residues. Germline assignment: CDR1 SGHDT and CDR2 YYEEEE. The CDR3 here is CASSLDRGHSPLHF. CDR3 sequence (DNA): TGTGCCAGCAGCTTGGATAGGGGGCACTCACCCCTCCACTTT.

The V gene is TRBV5-1, the J gene TRBJ2-7, with D perhaps matching TRBD2 (6 bases). The V gene lost 0 bases and the J gene lost 2 bases, with 12 bases spanning the gap. The germline gives CDR1 SGHRS, CDR2 YFSETQ. The CDR3 has 15 amino acids. The CDR3 here is CASSLVSGATYEQYF. DNA for the CDR3: TGCGCCAGCAGCTTGGTTAGCGGAGCCACCTACGAGCAGTACTTC.

The chain carries TRBV5-4 and TRBJ2-7; possibly TRBD2 for D (6 bases). Per the germline V gene, CDR1 is SGHNT and CDR2 is YYREEE (reference sequence). Between the trimmed V and J ends, which lost 4 bases and 6 bases, there was a span of 17 bases. The CDR3 loop spans 14 amino acids. The DNA for the CDR3 is TGTGCCAGCAGCATGACGGGAGCACCTATCGAGCAGTACTTC. It translates to CASSMTGAPIEQYF.

The chain has TRBV18 and TRBJ2-1; 9 bases map to TRBD1. V shed 5 bases and J 6 bases; nucleotides not matched to a gene: 8. The CDR3 sequence is 15 residues long. Germline values: CDR1 KGHSH, CDR2 LQKENI. The CDR3 DNA is TGTGCCAGCTCATCCGGACAGGGGCTGGGCAATGAGCAGTTCTTC. Residues: CASSSGQGLGNEQFF.

The J gene is TRBJ1-1, the V gene TRBV10-3; TRBD1 matches at 7 bases. CDR1 is ENHRY, CDR2 SYGVKD, per germline. J gave up 11 bases and V 8 bases, and 11 bases lay outside the gene matches. This CDR3 contains 12 residues. Here the CDR3 reads CAISLEGATAFF. The CDR3 nucleotides read TGTGCCATCTCCCTCGAGGGGGCGACGGCTTTCTTT.

The V call is TRBV5-1, the J call TRBJ2-5, with 7 nucleotides matching TRBD1. Germline V gene lookup returns CDR1 SGHRS and CDR2 YFSETQ. With 1 base clipped from V and 3 bases from J, the junction kept 6 bases outside the gene matches. There are 15 residues in the CDR3. This CDR3 is CASSLPGTVKETQYF. Written as DNA, the CDR3 is TGCGCCAGCAGCTTGCCCGGGACAGTCAAAGAGACCCAGTACTTC.

The chain recombines TRBV5-1 with TRBJ1-5; D is undetermined. Between the trimmed V and J ends, which lost 3 bases and 3 bases, there was a span of 16 bases. Germline values: CDR1 SGHRS, CDR2 YFSETQ. The CDR3 covers 16 residues. The CDR3 is CASSSGLVSDNQPQHF. The CDR3 DNA reads TGCGCCAGCAGCTCCGGTTTGGTGAGTGACAATCAGCCCCAGCATTTT.

The V call is TRBV3-1 (or the pseudogene TRBV3-2), the J call TRBJ2-4, with a weak D call TRBD2 (6 bases). The germline V gene encodes CDR1 LGHDT and CDR2 YNNKEL (reference sequence). CDR3 length: 13 residues. Trimming pared 4 bases from V and 5 bases from J, leaving 9 bases between. CDR3 region: CASSPGVQNIQYF. CDR3 nucleotides: TGTGCCAGCAGCCCGGGAGTCCAAAACATTCAGTACTTC.